The 12 T cell receptor beta chains reported below all come from one sample, sequenced in a study of cytomegalovirus exposure and HLA in healthy donors. Primers for the PCR totalled 60 Vbeta and 13 Jbeta. Using immunoSEQ multiplex PCR, the repertoire was profiled, and TCRdb retains in-frame clones only, with some absent. The sample consists of under 150,000 clones, roughly 84% of them appearing once. The material sequenced was PBMCs. These receptors all stem from a boy aged 2-15 years in good health and CMV-seronegative.

The V call is TRBV5-1, the J call TRBJ2-7; 10 bases fit TRBD2. The CDR3 sequence is 15 residues long. V gave up 3 bases and J gave up 2 bases; unmatched junction bases: 5. The germline CDR1 and CDR2 sequences are SGHRS and YFSETQ. DNA for the CDR3: TGCGCCAGCAGCTGGGACGGACTAGCGGCCTACGAGCAGTACTTC. It encodes CASSWDGLAAYEQYF.

The chain uses TRBV25-1 and TRBJ1-4, with D tentatively TRBD1 (5 bases). Germline V gene data show CDR1 as MGHDK and CDR2 as SYGVNS. V was clipped by 3 bases and J by 7 bases, with 12 bases between them. The CDR3 has 14 amino acids. The CDR3 spells CASSERQGIEKLFF. The CDR3 coding sequence is TGTGCCAGCAGTGAGCGGCAGGGTATTGAAAAACTGTTTTTT.

The V call is TRBV15, the J call TRBJ2-7; TRBD1 matches 7 bases. The V segment lost 6 bases and the J segment 1 base; nucleotides outside the gene matches: 3. Germline V gene data show CDR1 as LNHNV and CDR2 as YYDKDF (reference sequence). The CDR3 has 13 amino acids. CDR3 in amino acids: CATSTGDSYEQYF. Here the CDR3 DNA reads TGTGCCACCAGTACAGGGGATTCCTACGAGCAGTACTTC.

The V gene is TRBV18, the J gene TRBJ1-1; the D is unclear. This CDR3 is built from 14 residues. Germline CDR1 KGHSH, CDR2 LQKENI. The V gene lost 6 bases and the J gene lost 7 bases, with 18 bases spanning the gap. The CDR3 DNA is TGTGCCAGCTCCACGCGCCTGCAACGCCGTGAAGCTTTCTTT. Its protein product is CASSTRLQRREAFF.

The DNA of the CDR3 is TGTGCCAGCAGCTTAGGTACAGGGAGGGGTCTGAACACTGAAGCTTTCTTT. It is translated as CASSLGTGRGLNTEAFF. The chain combines TRBV7-3 with TRBJ1-1; D possibly corresponds to TRBD1 (6 bases). The V gene lost 2 bases and the J gene lost 0 bases, with 16 bases spanning the gap. From germline, CDR1 is SGHTA and CDR2 FQGTGA. CDR3 length: 17 residues. Using reference TRBV7-3 and TRBJ1-1 for the parts outside the CDR3, the full variable domain is GAGVSQTPSNKVTEKGKYVELRCDPISGHTALYWYRQSLGQGPEFLIYFQGTGAADDSGLPNDRFFAVRPEGSVSTLKIQRTERGDSAVYLCASSLGTGRGLNTEAFFGQGTRLTVV.

The rearrangement uses TRBV27 and TRBJ2-7; 7 bases line up with TRBD1. CDR3 length: 18 amino acids. Germline CDR1 MNHEY, CDR2 SMNVEV (reference sequence). With V trimmed by 4 bases and J by 2 bases, 17 bases remained unmatched. CDR3 sequence: CASSSHPEPDRWAYEQYF. In DNA form, the CDR3 reads TGTGCCAGCAGTTCCCACCCAGAACCGGACAGGTGGGCCTACGAGCAGTACTTC.

This chain links TRBV15 with TRBJ2-2; tentatively, D is TRBD2 (6 bases). The CDR3 consists of 16 residues. CDR1 is LNHNV and CDR2 is YYDKDF in the germline V gene (reference sequence). The ends were cut back, 2 bases at V and 2 bases at J, with 12 bases in the middle. Here the CDR3 reads CATSRFRGFNTGELFF. The DNA for the CDR3 is TGTGCCACCAGCAGATTTCGGGGGTTCAACACCGGGGAGCTGTTTTTT.

V and J are TRBV5-4 and TRBJ2-3; no reliable D call. V gave up 5 bases and J gave up 5 bases, with 12 bases separating them. The germline gives CDR1 SGHNT, CDR2 YYREEE (reference sequence). There are 13 residues in the CDR3. The CDR3 nucleotides are TGTGCCAGCAGTCAGAATGGTCTAGATACGCAGTATTTT. Its translation is CASSQNGLDTQYF.

The J gene is TRBJ2-7, the V gene TRBV5-4; D unresolved. Trimming took 0 bases from V and 5 from J, leaving 12 bases between them. Germline assignment: CDR1 SGHNT and CDR2 YYREEE (reference sequence). CDR3 length: 14 residues. The CDR3 DNA reads TGTGCCAGCAGCTTGGAGTACGGTCTGAACGAGCAGTACTTC. The encoded protein is CASSLEYGLNEQYF.

The CDR3 bases are TGTGCCAGCAGCTCCCTTGAGTTCTACGAGCAGTACTTC. This codes for CASSSLEFYEQYF. The chain employs TRBV11-3 and TRBJ2-7; no definite D call. Germline CDR1 reads SGHNT; CDR2 reads YENEEA. The V gene lost 4 bases and the J gene lost 3 bases, with 10 bases spanning the gap. CDR3 length equals 13 residues.

This chain links TRBV9 with TRBJ2-1; a weak D match, TRBD2 (5 bases). The germline CDR1 and CDR2 sequences are SGDLS and YYNGEE. The germline V and J ends were trimmed by 0 bases and 0 bases, with 19 bases remaining between them. The CDR3 covers 19 residues. The CDR3 loop reads CASSVALEIPGTSYNEQFF. In DNA, the CDR3 is TGTGCCAGCAGCGTAGCTTTAGAAATACCGGGAACCTCCTACAATGAGCAGTTCTTC.

The rearrangement links TRBV2 to TRBJ2-7; D is possibly TRBD2 (6 bases). The ends were cut back, 7 bases at V and 4 bases at J, with 11 bases in the middle. The germline CDR1 and CDR2 sequences are SNHLY and FYNNEI. The CDR3 loop spans 12 amino acids. This CDR3 reads CASKGGLYEQYF. CDR3 nucleotide sequence: TGTGCCAGCAAGGGAGGTTTGTACGAGCAGTACTTC.